Below are 2 T cell receptor beta chains sequenced from a single sample in a study of cytomegalovirus exposure and HLA in healthy donors. Vbeta (60) and Jbeta (13) primers were used in the PCR. Generated by immunoSEQ multiplex PCR, the TCRdb table keeps only in-frame clones and is missing some. Of under 300,000 clones listed, 84% are singletons. The sequencing sample was made of PBMCs. The receptor source for this set is a woman between 40 and 50 years old in good health and CMV-seropositive.

The gene calls are TRBV29-1 and TRBJ2-1; D is uncertain. Germline-derived CDR1 and CDR2 are SQVTM and ANQGSEA. The CDR3 consists of 15 residues. The V gene lost 0 bases and the J gene lost 8 bases, with 17 bases spanning the gap. CDR3 sequence reads: CSVEDQWIARDEQFF. For the CDR3, the DNA is TGCAGCGTTGAAGATCAGTGGATAGCCCGCGATGAGCAGTTCTTC.

The rearrangement joins TRBV7-2 to TRBJ2-1; possibly TRBD2 for D (6 bases). The V and J ends lost 5 bases and 7 bases respectively, with 15 bases between them. CDR1 and CDR2 from the germline V gene are SGHTA and FQGNSA. This CDR3 is built from 14 residues. In DNA form, the CDR3 reads TGTGCCAGCAGCCTAAGACTAGTTATTAATGAGCAGTTCTTC. Translated, it gives CASSLRLVINEQFF.